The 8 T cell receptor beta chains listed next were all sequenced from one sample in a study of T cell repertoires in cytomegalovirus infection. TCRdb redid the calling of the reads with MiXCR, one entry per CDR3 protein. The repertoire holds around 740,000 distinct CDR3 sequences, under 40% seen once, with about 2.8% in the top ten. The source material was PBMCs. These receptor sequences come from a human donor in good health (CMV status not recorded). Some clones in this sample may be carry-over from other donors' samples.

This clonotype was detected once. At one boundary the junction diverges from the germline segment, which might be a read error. The CDR3, as DNA: TGTGCCAGCAGTTTCCAGGGTGAGAATGGCTACATCTTC. Translated, it gives CASSFQGENGYIF. The V call is TRBV12-3 or TRBV12-4, the J call TRBJ1-2, with a weak D call TRBD1 (5 bases). The length of the CDR3 is 13 residues.

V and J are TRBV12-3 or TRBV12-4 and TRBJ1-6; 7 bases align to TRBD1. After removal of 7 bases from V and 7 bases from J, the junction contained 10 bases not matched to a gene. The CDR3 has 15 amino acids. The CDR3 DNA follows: TGTGCCAGCACTAAAACAGGGACAGCGAATTCACCCCTCCACTTT. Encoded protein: CASTKTGTANSPLHF.

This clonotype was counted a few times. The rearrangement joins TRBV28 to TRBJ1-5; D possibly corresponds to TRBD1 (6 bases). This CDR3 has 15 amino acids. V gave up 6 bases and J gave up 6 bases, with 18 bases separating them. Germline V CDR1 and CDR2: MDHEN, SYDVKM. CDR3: CASSYTGSGGQPQHF. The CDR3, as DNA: TGTGCCAGCAGCTACACAGGGAGTGGAGGTCAGCCCCAGCATTTT.

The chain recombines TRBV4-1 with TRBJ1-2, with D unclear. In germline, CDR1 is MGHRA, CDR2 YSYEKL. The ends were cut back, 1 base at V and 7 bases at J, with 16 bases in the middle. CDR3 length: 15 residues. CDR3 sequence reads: CASSQAEGRPSGYTF. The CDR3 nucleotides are TGCGCCAGCAGCCAAGCGGAGGGCAGGCCCAGTGGCTACACCTTC.

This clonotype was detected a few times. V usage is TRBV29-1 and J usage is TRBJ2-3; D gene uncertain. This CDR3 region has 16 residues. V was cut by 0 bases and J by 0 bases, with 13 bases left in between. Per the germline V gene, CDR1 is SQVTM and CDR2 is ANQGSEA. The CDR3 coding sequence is TGCAGCGTTGAAGATCGATGGCAGCTAAGCACAGATACGCAGTATTTT. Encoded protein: CSVEDRWQLSTDTQYF.

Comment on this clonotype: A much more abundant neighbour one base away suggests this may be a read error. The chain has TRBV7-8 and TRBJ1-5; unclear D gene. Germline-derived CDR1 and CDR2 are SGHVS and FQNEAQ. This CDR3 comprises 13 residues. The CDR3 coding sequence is TGTGGCAGCAGCTTAGTTTCGGGTCAGCCCCAGCATTTT. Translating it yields CGSSLVSGQPQHF. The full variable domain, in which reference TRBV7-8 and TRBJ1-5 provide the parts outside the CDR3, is GAGVSQSPRYKVAKRGQDVALRCDPISGHVSLFWYQQALGQGPEFLTYFQNEAQLDKSGLPSDRFFAERPEGSVSTLKIQRTQQEDSAVYLCGSSLVSGQPQHFGDGTRLSIL.

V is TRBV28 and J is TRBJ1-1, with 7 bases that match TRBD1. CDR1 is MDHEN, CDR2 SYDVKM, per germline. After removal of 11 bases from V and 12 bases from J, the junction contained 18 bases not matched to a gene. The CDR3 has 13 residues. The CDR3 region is CAVDREFSVAPFF. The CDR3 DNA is TGTGCCGTTGACAGGGAATTCTCAGTGGCGCCTTTCTTT.

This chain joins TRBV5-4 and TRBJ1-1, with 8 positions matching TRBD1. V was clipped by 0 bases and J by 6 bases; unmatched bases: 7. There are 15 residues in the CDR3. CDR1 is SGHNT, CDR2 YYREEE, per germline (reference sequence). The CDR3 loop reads CASSLAPDRDAEAFF. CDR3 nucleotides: TGTGCCAGCAGCTTGGCTCCGGACAGGGATGCTGAAGCTTTCTTT.